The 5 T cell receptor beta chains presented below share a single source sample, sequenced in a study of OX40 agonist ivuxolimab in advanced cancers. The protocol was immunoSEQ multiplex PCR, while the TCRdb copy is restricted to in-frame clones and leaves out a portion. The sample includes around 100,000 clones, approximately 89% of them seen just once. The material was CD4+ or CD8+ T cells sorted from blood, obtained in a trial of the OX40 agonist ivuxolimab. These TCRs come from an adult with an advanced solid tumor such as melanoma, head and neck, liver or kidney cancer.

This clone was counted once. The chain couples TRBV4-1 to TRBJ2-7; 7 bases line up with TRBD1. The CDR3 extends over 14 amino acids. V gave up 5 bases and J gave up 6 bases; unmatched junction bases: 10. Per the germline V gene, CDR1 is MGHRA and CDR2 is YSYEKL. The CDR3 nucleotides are TGCGCCAGCAGCGGCGACAGGGCTAATAGCGAGCAGTACTTC. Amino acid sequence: CASSGDRANSEQYF.

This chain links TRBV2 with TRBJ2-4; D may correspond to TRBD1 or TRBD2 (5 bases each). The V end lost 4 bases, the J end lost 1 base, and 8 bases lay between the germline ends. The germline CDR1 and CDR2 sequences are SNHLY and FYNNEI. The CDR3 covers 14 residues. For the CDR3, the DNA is TGTGCCAGCAGTGGGGACGGGGCCAAAAACATTCAGTACTTC. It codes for CASSGDGAKNIQYF.

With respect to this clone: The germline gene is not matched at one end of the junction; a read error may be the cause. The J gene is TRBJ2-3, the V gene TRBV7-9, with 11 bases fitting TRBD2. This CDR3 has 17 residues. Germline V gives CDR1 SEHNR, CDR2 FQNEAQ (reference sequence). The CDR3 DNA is TGTGCCAGCAGCCTAGCGGGAGGACTGGTAGGCACAGATACGCAGTATTTT. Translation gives CASSLAGGLVGTDTQYF.

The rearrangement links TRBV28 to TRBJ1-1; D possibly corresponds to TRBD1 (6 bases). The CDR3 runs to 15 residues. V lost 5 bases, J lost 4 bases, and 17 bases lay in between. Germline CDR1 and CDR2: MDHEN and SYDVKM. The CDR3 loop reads CASSGAGGLRTEAFF. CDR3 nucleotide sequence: TGTGCCAGCAGTGGAGCCGGGGGGCTACGCACTGAAGCTTTCTTT.

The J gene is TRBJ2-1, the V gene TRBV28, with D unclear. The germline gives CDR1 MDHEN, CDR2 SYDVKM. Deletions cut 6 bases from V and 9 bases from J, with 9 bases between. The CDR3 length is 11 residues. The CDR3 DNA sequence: TGTGCCAGCAGCTCCCCCACTGAGCAGTTCTTC. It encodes CASSSPTEQFF.